A single sample gave rise to the 11 T cell receptor beta chains below, sequenced in a study of T-cell reconstitution after alpha-beta-depleted transplantation in children. Unique molecular identifiers were incorporated when the TCRbeta library was constructed. TCRdb redid the calling of the PCR reads with MiXCR, one entry per CDR3 protein. The table has a few hundred thousand distinct CDR3 sequences, around 9.1% seen once. This specimen was PBMCs, taken before TCRalphabeta/CD19-depleted stem cell transplant. These receptors were taken from a boy under three years old with acute myeloid leukemia, due to receive a stem cell transplant.

The chain recombines TRBV21-1 with TRBJ2-6; TRBD1 is taken as the D call from the table, unchecked against the DNA. TRBV21-1 is recorded as a pseudogene. The CDR3 loop spans 17 amino acids. Here the CDR3 reads CASSKGQGCSGANVLTF. The CDR3 DNA follows: TGTGCCAGCAGCAAGGGACAGGGCTGCTCTGGGGCCAACGTCCTGACTTTC.

In its sample, this clonotype was seen many times. This sequence joins TRBV7-3 and TRBJ2-6; D is uncertain. Germline V CDR1 and CDR2: SGHTA, FQGTGA. V shed 1 base and J shed 4 bases, with 14 bases lying between them. The CDR3 has 17 residues. The CDR3 DNA reads as TGTGCCAGCAGCTTAATCGTAGGGCGGAAGGGGGCCAACGTCCTGACTTTC. Amino acid sequence: CASSLIVGRKGANVLTF.

The chain uses TRBV29-1 and TRBJ2-7; 8 bases map to TRBD2. V was pared by 4 bases and J by 5 bases, with 7 bases of the junction left unmatched. Germline assignment: CDR1 SQVTM and CDR2 ANQGSEA. This CDR3 is 13 amino acids long. CDR3 in DNA: TGCAGCGTTGTCGGGAGGGCCATAAACGAGCAGTACTTC. Translating it yields CSVVGRAINEQYF.

This clonotype has ten or more counts. The chain combines TRBV13 with TRBJ1-3, with D maybe TRBD1 (5 bases). The CDR3 length is 14 residues. CDR1 is PRHDT and CDR2 is FYEKMQ in the germline V gene (reference sequence). With 5 bases removed from V and 2 bases from J, the gap between germline ends came to 10 bases. The CDR3 sequence is CASSPTRAGNTIYF. The CDR3 DNA follows: TGTGCCAGCAGCCCCACCAGGGCTGGAAACACCATATATTTT.

The sample holds many counts of this clonotype. V gene TRBV5-1 combines with J gene TRBJ2-7; 10 bases line up with TRBD2. With 0 bases clipped from V and 2 bases from J, the junction kept 8 bases outside the gene matches. Germline CDR1 is SGHRS and CDR2 is YFSETQ. The CDR3 consists of 17 residues. The CDR3 here is CASSLAQLAGLTYEQYF. The CDR3 DNA reads as TGCGCCAGCAGCTTGGCCCAACTAGCGGGGCTTACCTACGAGCAGTACTTC.

This clonotype was seen a handful of times. The chain employs TRBV12-3 or TRBV12-4 and TRBJ1-1; 7 nucleotides align to TRBD1. The CDR3 contains 14 residues. The junction had 6 bases not matched to a gene; V was cut back by 8 bases and J by 0 bases. As DNA, the CDR3 is TGTGCCAGCTCGCGGACAGGCATGAACACTGAAGCTTTCTTT. It is translated as CASSRTGMNTEAFF.

This clonotype was counted many times. The rearrangement joins TRBV28 to TRBJ1-6, with TRBD1 as a possible D gene (5 bases). The germline V gene has CDR1 MDHEN and CDR2 SYDVKM. This CDR3 spans 12 amino acids. V dropped 5 bases and J dropped 9 bases, with 8 bases sitting between them. The CDR3 spells CASSPGISPLHF. Written as DNA, the CDR3 is TGTGCCAGCAGTCCAGGGATTTCACCCCTCCACTTT.

This clonotype was detected many times. CDR3 bases: TGTGCCAGCAGCTTAGGCAGAGGCAATCAGCCCCAGCATTTT. It translates to CASSLGRGNQPQHF. The J gene is TRBJ1-5, the V gene TRBV7-2, with D unresolved. The CDR3 length is 14 residues. CDR1 and CDR2 (germline): SGHTA, FQGNSA. V gave up 1 base and J gave up 2 bases, with 6 bases separating them.

This clonotype was detected ten times or more. This chain connects TRBV5-1 to TRBJ2-5, with unresolved D. CDR1 and CDR2 (germline): SGHRS, YFSETQ. V was clipped by 1 base and J by 4 bases, with 14 bases between them. CDR3 size: 15 residues. The CDR3 region has the DNA TGCGCCAGCAGCTTGTCCTCTGCGCGAGGAGAGACCCAGTACTTC. It yields the protein CASSLSSARGETQYF.

This chain uses TRBV7-2 with TRBJ1-2; weak D call: TRBD1 (6 bases). The CDR3 spans 15 residues. V lost 2 bases and J lost 0, with 10 bases in between. Looked up from germline, CDR1 is SGHTA and CDR2 is FQGNSA. CDR3 in DNA: TGTGCCAGCAGCTTACAGGGGACGGCTAACTATGGCTACACCTTC. Amino acid sequence: CASSLQGTANYGYTF.

At least ten counts were recorded for this clonotype. The chain recombines TRBV5-1 with TRBJ2-1, with unresolved D. V lost 4 bases and J lost 8, with 10 bases in between. The length of the CDR3 is 12 residues. Germline loops: CDR1 SGHRS, CDR2 YFSETQ. The CDR3 DNA reads as TGCGCCAGCAGCGAAACCTTAGATGAGCAGTTCTTC. Amino acids: CASSETLDEQFF.